These 3 T cell receptor beta chains originate from one sample sequenced in a study of regulatory T cells in long-lasting Graves disease (dated by TCRdb to 2020 to 2022). Library preparation employed multiplex PCR. Sequenced on an Illumina HiSeq 4000. CDR3 regions were amplified by Arm-PCR with iRepertoire HTBI primers to construct TCR beta libraries. TCRdb reprocessing: public reads trimmed at Q25 with fastp, clones called with MiXCR, in-frame beta chains kept. A single entry per CDR3 protein holds the most common genes and DNA from its merged rows. The sample has about 440,000 distinct CDR3 sequences on record, around 17% of them singletons. About 11% of the sample rests with the top ten. In light of the paper, this sample's time point label describes: newly diagnosed GD, antithyroid drugs for less than 3 months. RNA was extracted from PBMCs in TRIzol for both TCR sequencing and RNA sequencing. The data also belong to a second study, concerning T cells in Graves' hyperthyroidism and ophthalmopathy.

The input for sequencing was peripheral blood mononuclear cells (PBMCs), taken at new diagnosis, from a patient treated with antithyroid drugs. Source of these receptors: a woman in her twenties or thirties with Graves disease. Donor details come from another sample of the same person, matched by shared clones.

This clonotype was observed many times. The V gene is TRBV7-9, the J gene TRBJ2-2, with D perhaps TRBD1 (5 bases). The CDR3 is 15 amino acids. Germline V lookup: CDR1 SEHNR, CDR2 FQNEAQ (reference sequence). The germline V and J ends were trimmed by 4 bases and 4 bases, with 13 bases remaining between them. This CDR3 is CASSSGQHLTGELFF. The CDR3 nucleotides read TGTGCCAGCAGCTCCGGACAACACCTCACCGGGGAGCTGTTTTTT.

The chain uses TRBV13 and TRBJ2-1, with D possibly matching TRBD1 (5 bases). The ends were cut back, 3 bases at V and 6 bases at J, with 9 bases in the middle. CDR1 and CDR2 from the germline V gene are PRHDT and FYEKMQ (reference sequence). This CDR3 is 13 amino acids long. The DNA for the CDR3 is TGTGCCAGCAGCTTTAATAGGGGCAATGAGCAGTTCTTC. Translated: CASSFNRGNEQFF.

The V and J genes are TRBV20-1 and TRBJ2-7, with 10 bases that match TRBD2. This CDR3 is 14 amino acids long. The V gene end was trimmed by 4 bases and the J gene end by 3 bases; junction bases not matched to a gene: 6. CDR1 is DFQATT and CDR2 is SNEGSKA in the germline V gene (reference sequence). In nucleotides, the CDR3 is TGCAGTGCTACGGGGCTAGCGGGAGTCTACGAGCAGTACTTC. Protein: CSATGLAGVYEQYF.